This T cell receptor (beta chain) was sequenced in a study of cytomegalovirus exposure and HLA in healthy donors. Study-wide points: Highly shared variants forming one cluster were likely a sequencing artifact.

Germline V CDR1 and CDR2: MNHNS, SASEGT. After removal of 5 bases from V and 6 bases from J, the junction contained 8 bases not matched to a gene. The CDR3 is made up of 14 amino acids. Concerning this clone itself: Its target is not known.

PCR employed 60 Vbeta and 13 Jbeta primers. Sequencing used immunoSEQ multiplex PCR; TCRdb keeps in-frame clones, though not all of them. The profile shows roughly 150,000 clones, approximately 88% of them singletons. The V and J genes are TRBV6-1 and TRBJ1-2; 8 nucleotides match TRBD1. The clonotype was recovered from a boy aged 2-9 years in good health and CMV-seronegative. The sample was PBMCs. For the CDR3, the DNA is TGTGCCAGCAGTTCGATCAGGGGGCTCGATGGCTACACCTTC. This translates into CASSSIRGLDGYTF.